This T cell receptor (beta chain) was retrieved from a study of blood T cell repertoires in COVID-19. CDR1 and CDR2 from the germline V gene are SGHRS and YFSETQ. The length of the CDR3 is 14 residues. V was shortened by 4 bases and J by 0 bases, with 8 bases between the two germline ends. Measured with immunoSEQ multiplex PCR; TCRdb has only the in-frame clones, and not every one. The sample contains under 250,000 clones, more than 85% of which appear only once. The sample consisted of peripheral blood. The TCR comes from a man aged 60 to 75 with COVID-19, enrolled during active disease. The chain carries TRBV5-1 and TRBJ1-3, with a weak D call TRBD1 (5 bases). DNA of the CDR3: TGCGCCAGCAGCCAGGGACTCTCTGGAAACACCATATATTTT. Its translation: CASSQGLSGNTIYF.